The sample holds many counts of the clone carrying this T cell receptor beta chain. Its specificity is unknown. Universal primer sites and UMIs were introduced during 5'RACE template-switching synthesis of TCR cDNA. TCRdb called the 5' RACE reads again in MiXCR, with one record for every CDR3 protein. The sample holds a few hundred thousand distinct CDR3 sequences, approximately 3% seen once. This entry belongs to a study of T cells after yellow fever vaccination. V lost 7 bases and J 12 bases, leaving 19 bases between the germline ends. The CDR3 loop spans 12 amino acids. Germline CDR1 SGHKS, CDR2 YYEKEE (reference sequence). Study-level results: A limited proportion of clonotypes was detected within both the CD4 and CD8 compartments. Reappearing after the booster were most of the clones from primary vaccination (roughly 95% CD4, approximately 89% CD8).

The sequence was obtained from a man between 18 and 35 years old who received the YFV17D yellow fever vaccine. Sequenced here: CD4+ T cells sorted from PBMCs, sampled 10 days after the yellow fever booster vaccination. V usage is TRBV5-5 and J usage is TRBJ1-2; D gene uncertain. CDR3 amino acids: CASGIFGGVDTF. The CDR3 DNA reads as TGTGCCAGCGGGATATTCGGAGGTGTGGACACCTTC.